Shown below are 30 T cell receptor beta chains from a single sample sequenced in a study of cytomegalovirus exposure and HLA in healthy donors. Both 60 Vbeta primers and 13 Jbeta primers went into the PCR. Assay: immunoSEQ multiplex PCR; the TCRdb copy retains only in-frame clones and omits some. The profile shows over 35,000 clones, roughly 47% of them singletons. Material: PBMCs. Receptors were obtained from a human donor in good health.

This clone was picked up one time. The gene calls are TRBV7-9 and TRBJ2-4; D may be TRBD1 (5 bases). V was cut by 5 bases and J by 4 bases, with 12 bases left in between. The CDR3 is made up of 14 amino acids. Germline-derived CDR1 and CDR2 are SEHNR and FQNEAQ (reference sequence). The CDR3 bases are TGTGCCAGCAGCGATGTCCAGGGAAAAAACATTCAGTACTTC. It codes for CASSDVQGKNIQYF.

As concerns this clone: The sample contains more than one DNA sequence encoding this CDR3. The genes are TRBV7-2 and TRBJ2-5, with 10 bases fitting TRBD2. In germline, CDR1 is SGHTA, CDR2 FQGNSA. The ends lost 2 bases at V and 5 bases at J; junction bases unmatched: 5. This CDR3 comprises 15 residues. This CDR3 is CASSLLAGVPETQYF. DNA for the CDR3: TGTGCCAGCAGCTTACTAGCGGGAGTACCGGAGACCCAGTACTTC.

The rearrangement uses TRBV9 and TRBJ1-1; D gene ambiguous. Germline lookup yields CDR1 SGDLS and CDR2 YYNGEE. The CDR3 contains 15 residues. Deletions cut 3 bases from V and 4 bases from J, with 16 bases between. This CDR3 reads CASSALANTGTEAFF. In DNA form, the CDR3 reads TGTGCCAGCAGCGCCCTAGCAAACACGGGCACTGAAGCTTTCTTT.

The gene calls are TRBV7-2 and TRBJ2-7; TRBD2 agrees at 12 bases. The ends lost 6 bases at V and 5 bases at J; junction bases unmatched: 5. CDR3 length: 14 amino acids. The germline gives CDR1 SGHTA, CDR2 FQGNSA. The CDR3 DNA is TGTGCCAGCAGTCCTACTAGCGGGGGGCACGAGCAGTACTTC. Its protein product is CASSPTSGGHEQYF.

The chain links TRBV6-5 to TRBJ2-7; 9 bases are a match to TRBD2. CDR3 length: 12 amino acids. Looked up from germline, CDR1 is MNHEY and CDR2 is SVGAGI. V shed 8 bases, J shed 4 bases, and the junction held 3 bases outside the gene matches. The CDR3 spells CASGTSSYEQYF. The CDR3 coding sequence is TGTGCCAGCGGGACTAGCAGTTACGAGCAGTACTTC.

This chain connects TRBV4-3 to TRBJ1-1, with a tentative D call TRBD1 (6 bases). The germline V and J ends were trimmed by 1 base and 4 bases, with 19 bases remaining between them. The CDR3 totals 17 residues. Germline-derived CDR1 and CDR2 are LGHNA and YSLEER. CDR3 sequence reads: CASSQVGGGGLVTEAFF. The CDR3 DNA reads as TGCGCCAGCAGCCAAGTGGGCGGCGGGGGCTTGGTCACTGAAGCTTTCTTT.

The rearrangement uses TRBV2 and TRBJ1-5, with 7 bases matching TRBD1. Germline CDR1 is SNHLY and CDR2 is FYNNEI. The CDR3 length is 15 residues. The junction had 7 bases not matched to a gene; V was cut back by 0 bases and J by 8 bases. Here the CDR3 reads CASSEAPRQGKPQHF. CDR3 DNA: TGTGCCAGCAGTGAAGCCCCTCGACAGGGAAAGCCCCAGCATTTT.

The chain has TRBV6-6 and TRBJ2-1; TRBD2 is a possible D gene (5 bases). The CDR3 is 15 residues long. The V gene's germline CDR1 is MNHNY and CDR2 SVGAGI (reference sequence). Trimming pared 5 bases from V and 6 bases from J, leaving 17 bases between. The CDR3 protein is CASSPGLAYLNEQFF. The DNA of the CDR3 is TGTGCCAGCAGTCCTGGCCTAGCTTACCTCAATGAGCAGTTCTTC.

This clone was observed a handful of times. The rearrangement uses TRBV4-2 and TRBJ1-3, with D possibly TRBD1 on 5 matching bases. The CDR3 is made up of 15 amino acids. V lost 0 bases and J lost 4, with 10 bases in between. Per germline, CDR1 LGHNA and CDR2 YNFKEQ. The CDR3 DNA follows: TGTGCCAGCAGCCAAGATCGGGGGTTGGGAAACACCATATATTTT. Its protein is CASSQDRGLGNTIYF.

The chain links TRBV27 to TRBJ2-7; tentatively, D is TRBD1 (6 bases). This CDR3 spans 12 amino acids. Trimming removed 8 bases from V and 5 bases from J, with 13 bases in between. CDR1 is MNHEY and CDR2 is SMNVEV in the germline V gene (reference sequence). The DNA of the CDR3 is TGTGCCAGCGGAGGACAGACCCACGAGCAGTACTTC. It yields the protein CASGGQTHEQYF.

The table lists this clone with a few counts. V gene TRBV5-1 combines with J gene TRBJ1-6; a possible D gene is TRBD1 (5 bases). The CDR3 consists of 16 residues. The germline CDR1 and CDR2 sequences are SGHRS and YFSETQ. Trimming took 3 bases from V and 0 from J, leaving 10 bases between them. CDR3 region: CASSSRQSSYNSPLHF. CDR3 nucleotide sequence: TGCGCCAGCAGCTCCCGACAGAGCTCCTATAATTCACCCCTCCACTTT.

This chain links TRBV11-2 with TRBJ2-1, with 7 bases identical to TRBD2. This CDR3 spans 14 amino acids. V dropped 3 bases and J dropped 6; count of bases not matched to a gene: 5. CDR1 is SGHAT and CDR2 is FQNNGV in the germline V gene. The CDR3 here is CASSFGRESNEQFF. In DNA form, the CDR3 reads TGTGCCAGCAGCTTCGGGCGGGAGTCCAATGAGCAGTTCTTC.

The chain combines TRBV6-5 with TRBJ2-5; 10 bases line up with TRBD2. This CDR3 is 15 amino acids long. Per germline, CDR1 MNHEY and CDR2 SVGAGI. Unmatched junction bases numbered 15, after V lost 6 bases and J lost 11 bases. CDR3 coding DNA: TGTGCCAGCAGCTCCGAGCCGGGACTAGCGAGGGAGCAGTACTTC. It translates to CASSSEPGLAREQYF.

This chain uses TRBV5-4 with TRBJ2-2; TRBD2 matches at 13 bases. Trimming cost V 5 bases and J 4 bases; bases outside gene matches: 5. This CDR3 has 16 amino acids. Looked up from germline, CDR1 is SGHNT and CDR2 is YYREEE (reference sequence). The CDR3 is CASSRTSGSSTGELFF. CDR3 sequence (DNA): TGTGCCAGCAGTAGGACTAGCGGGAGTTCCACCGGGGAGCTGTTTTTT.

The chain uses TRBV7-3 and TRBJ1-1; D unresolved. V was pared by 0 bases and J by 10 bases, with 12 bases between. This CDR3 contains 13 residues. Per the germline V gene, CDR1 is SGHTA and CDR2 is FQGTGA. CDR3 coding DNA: TGTGCCAGCAGCTTAACGGCGGCCCGGAGAGCTTTCTTT. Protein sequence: CASSLTAARRAFF.

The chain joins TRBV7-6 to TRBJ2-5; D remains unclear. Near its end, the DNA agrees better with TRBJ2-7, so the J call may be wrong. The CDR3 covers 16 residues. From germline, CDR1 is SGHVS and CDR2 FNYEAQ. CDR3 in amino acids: CASSLGPVRSSYEQYF. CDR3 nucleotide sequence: TGTGCCAGCAGCTTAGGCCCTGTTAGGAGCTCCTACGAGCAGTACTTC.

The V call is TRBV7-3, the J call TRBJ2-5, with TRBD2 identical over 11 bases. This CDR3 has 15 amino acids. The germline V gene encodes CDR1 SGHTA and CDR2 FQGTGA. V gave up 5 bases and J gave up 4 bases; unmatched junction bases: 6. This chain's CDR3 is CASSIIAGGLETQYF. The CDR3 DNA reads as TGTGCCAGCAGCATAATAGCGGGGGGGCTAGAGACCCAGTACTTC.

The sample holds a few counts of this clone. The chain's CDR3 is CASSLGSGEQFF. The DNA of the CDR3 is TGTGCCAGCAGCTTGGGGTCGGGTGAGCAGTTCTTC. The genes are TRBV5-4 and TRBJ2-1; unclear D gene. CDR1 is SGHNT, CDR2 YYREEE, per germline (reference sequence). The CDR3 sequence is 12 residues long. The V end lost 0 bases, the J end lost 9 bases, and 7 bases lay between the germline ends.

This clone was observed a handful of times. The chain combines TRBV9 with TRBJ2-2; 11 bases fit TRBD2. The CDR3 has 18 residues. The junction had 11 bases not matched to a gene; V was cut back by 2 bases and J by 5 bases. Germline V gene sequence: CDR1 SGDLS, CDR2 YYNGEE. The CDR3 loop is CASSVLRLAGGGTGELFF. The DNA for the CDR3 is TGTGCCAGCAGCGTCCTGCGGCTAGCGGGAGGAGGGACCGGGGAGCTGTTTTTT.

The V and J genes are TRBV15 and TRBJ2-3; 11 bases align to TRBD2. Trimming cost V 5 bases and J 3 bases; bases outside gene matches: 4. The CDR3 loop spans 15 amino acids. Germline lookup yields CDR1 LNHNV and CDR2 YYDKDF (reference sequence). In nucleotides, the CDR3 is TGTGCCACCAGCCCTAGCGGGGGGCCGACAGATACGCAGTATTTT. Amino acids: CATSPSGGPTDTQYF. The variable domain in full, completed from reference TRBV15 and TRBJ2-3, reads DAMVIQNPRYQVTQFGKPVTLSCSQTLNHNVMYWYQQKSSQAPKLLFHYYDKDFNNEADTPDNFQSRRPNTSFCFLDIRSPGLGDTAMYLCATSPSGGPTDTQYFGPGTRLTVL.

DNA of the CDR3: TGTGCCTGGAGTATTCCTCCGGGGAACACTGAAGCTTTCTTT. Amino acids: CAWSIPPGNTEAFF. This chain connects TRBV30 to TRBJ1-1; D not resolved. The V end lost 2 bases, the J end lost 1 base, and 11 bases lay between the germline ends. Germline V CDR1 and CDR2: GTSNPN, SVGIG (reference sequence). This CDR3 contains 14 residues.

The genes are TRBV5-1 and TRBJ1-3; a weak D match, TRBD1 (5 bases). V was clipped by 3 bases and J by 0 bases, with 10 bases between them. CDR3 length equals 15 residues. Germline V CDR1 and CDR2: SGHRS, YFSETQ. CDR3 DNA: TGCGCCAGCAGCTCAAACAGGAACTCTGGAAACACCATATATTTT. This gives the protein CASSSNRNSGNTIYF.

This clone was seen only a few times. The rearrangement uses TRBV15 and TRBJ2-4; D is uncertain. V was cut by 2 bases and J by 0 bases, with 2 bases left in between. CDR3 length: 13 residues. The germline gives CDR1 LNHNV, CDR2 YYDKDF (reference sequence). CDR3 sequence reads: CATSRQAKNIQYF. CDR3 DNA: TGTGCCACCAGCAGACAAGCCAAAAACATTCAGTACTTC.

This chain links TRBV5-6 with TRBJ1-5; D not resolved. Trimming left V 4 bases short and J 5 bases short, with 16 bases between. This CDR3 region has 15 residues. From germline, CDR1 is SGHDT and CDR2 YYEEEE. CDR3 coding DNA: TGTGCCAGCAGCACATACTGGAGGACGGATCAGCCCCAGCATTTT. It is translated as CASSTYWRTDQPQHF.

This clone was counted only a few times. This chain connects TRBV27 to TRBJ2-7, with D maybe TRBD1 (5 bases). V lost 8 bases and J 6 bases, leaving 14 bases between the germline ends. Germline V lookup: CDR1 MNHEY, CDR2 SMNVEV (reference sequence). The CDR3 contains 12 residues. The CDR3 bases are TGTGCCAGCGGCAGGGCGTACGGCGAGCAGTACTTC. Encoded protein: CASGRAYGEQYF.

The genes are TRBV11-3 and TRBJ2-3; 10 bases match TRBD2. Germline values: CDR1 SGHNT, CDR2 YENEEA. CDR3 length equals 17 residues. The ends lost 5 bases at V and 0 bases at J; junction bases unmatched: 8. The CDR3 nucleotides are TGTGCCAGCAGCCATGGAGCGGGAGGGCGGAGCACAGATACGCAGTATTTT. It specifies CASSHGAGGRSTDTQYF.

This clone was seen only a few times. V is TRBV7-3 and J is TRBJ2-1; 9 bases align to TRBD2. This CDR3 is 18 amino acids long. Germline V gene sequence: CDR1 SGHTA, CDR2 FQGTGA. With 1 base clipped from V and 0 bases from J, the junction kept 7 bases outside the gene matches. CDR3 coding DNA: TGTGCCAGCAGCTTAATGGCTAGCGGGGAAAACTCCTACAATGAGCAGTTCTTC. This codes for CASSLMASGENSYNEQFF.

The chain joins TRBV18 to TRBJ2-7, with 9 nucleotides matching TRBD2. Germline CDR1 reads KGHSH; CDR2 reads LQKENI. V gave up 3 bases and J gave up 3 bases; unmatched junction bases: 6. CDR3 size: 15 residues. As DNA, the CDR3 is TGTGCCAGCTCACCGTGGCGGGGGGGGAACTACGAGCAGTACTTC. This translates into CASSPWRGGNYEQYF.

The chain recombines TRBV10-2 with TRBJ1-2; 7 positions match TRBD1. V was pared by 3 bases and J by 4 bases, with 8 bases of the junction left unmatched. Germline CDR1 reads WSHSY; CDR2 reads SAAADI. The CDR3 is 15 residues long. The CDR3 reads CASSEPNRGGYGYTF. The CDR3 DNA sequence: TGCGCCAGCAGTGAACCCAACAGGGGAGGCTATGGCTACACCTTC.

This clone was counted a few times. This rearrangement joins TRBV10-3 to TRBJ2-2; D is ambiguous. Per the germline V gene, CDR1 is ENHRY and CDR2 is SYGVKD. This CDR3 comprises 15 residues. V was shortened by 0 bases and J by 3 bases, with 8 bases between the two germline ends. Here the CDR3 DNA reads TGTGCCATCAGTGAGTCGCCCAGGTACACCGGGGAGCTGTTTTTT. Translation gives CAISESPRYTGELFF.